These 8 T cell receptor beta chains were sequenced from one sample in a study of cytomegalovirus exposure and HLA in healthy donors. The PCR made use of 60 Vbeta and 13 Jbeta primers. Assay: immunoSEQ multiplex PCR; the TCRdb copy retains only in-frame clones and omits some. Of about 160,000 clones listed, around three quarters are singletons. Sequencing was carried out using PBMCs. Receptor source: a woman aged 30 to 39 in good health and CMV-seronegative.

The chain carries TRBV14 and TRBJ1-1, with D perhaps matching TRBD1 (6 bases). The CDR3 extends over 16 amino acids. V shed 0 bases and J shed 0 bases, with 11 bases lying between them. Germline loops: CDR1 SGHDN, CDR2 FVKESK. The CDR3 spells CASSQELGALNTEAFF. The CDR3 bases are TGTGCCAGCAGCCAAGAGTTGGGGGCCTTGAACACTGAAGCTTTCTTT.

This clone was picked up one time. The V call is TRBV6-4, the J call TRBJ1-1; unclear D gene. The CDR3 sequence is 14 residues long. Looked up from germline, CDR1 is MRHNA and CDR2 is SNTAGT. V lost 4 bases to trimming and J lost 1 base, with 10 bases between them. CDR3 in DNA: TGTGCCAGCAGTGCCAAGACAAGGAACACTGAAGCTTTCTTT. This gives the protein CASSAKTRNTEAFF.

This chain connects TRBV19 to TRBJ1-1; 8 nucleotides agree with TRBD1. The CDR3 covers 14 residues. Germline assignment: CDR1 LNHDA and CDR2 SQIVND (reference sequence). After removal of 5 bases from V and 1 base from J, the junction contained 3 bases not matched to a gene. The CDR3 DNA reads as TGTGCCAGTAGTGACAGGGGTTGGAACACTGAAGCTTTCTTT. It encodes CASSDRGWNTEAFF.

The J gene is TRBJ2-7, the V gene TRBV5-6; 14 bases fit TRBD2. Germline-derived CDR1 and CDR2 are SGHDT and YYEEEE. The CDR3 contains 16 residues. The V gene end was trimmed by 4 bases and the J gene end by 2 bases; junction bases not matched to a gene: 5. CDR3 amino acids: CASSKGLAGVAYEQYF. The CDR3 DNA reads TGTGCCAGCAGCAAGGGACTAGCGGGAGTAGCCTACGAGCAGTACTTC.

On this clone: A junction boundary mismatches the germline segment, possibly from a read error. This chain links TRBV7-7 with TRBJ2-5; 7 nucleotides agree with TRBD1. The CDR3 length is 15 residues. CDR1 is SSHAT, CDR2 FNYEAQ, per germline (reference sequence). The CDR3 nucleotides read TGTGCTAGCAGCCTATACGGGGACAGCCAAGAGACCCAGTACTTC. Translating it yields CASSLYGDSQETQYF.

CDR3 residues: CAISESTGRRYEQYF. The DNA for the CDR3 is TGTGCCATCAGTGAGTCGACAGGGAGGCGTTACGAGCAGTACTTC. J is TRBJ2-7 and V is TRBV10-3, with D perhaps TRBD1 (7 bases). Germline-derived CDR1 and CDR2 are ENHRY and SYGVKD. This CDR3 has 15 residues. V was trimmed by 0 bases and J by 4 bases, leaving 13 bases between them.

This clone has just a few counts. The chain carries TRBV15 and TRBJ2-7; TRBD1 agrees at 9 bases. With 5 bases clipped from V and 0 bases from J, the junction kept 2 bases outside the gene matches. CDR1 is LNHNV, CDR2 YYDKDF, per germline (reference sequence). The CDR3 extends over 14 amino acids. CDR3 in amino acids: CATSLGQGSYEQYF. CDR3 nucleotide sequence: TGTGCCACCAGCCTGGGACAGGGCTCCTACGAGCAGTACTTC.

This clone was found a few times. The chain combines TRBV10-1 with TRBJ1-1; D might be TRBD1 (6 bases). Per the germline V gene, CDR1 is WNHNN and CDR2 is SYGVQD (reference sequence). V was pared by 3 bases and J by 8 bases, with 13 bases between. The CDR3 has 13 residues. CDR3 sequence (DNA): TGCGCCAGCAGTGACGAAGCCGGGACAGAAGCTTTCTTT. The encoded protein is CASSDEAGTEAFF.